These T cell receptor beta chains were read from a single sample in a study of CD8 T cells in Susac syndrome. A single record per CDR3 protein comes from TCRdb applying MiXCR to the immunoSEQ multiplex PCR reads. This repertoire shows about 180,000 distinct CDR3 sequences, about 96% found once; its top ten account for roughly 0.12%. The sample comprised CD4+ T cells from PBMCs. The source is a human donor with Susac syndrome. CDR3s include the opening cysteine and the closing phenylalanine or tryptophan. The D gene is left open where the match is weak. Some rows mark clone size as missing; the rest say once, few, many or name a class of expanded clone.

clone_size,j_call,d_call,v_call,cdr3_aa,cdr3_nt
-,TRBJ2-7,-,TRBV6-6,CASRSETYEQYF,TGTGCCAGCAGATCGGAGACCTACGAGCAGTACTTC
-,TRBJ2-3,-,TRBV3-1,CASSQVGPDTQYF,TGTGCCAGCAGCCAAGTCGGGCCAGATACGCAGTATTTT
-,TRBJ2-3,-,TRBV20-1,CSASDITDTQYF,TGCAGTGCTAGCGATATCACAGATACGCAGTATTTT
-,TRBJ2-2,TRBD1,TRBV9,CASSVTGVGELFF,TGTGCCAGCAGCGTCACAGGGGTGGGGGAGCTGTTTTTT
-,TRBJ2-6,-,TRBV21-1,CAIPPVKGAGANVLTF,TGTGCCATCCCCCCTGTGAAGGGTGCTGGGGCCAACGTCCTGACTTTC
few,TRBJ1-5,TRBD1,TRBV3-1,CASSPGGSNQPQHF,TGTGCCAGCAGTCCAGGGGGCAGCAATCAGCCCCAGCATTTT
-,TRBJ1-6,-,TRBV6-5,CASSYPTGRHHSPLHF,TGTGCCAGCAGTTACCCCACAGGGCGCCACCATTCACCCCTCCACTTT
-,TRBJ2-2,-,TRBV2,CASTLGRQGSGELFF,TGTGCCAGCACCCTTGGGCGGCAGGGGTCCGGGGAGCTGTTTTTT
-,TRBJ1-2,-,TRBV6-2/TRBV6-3,CASSYAQSYGYTF,TGTGCCAGCAGTTACGCCCAGAGCTATGGCTACACCTTC
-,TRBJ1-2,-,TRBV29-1,CSVLQESNYGYTF,TGCAGCGTTCTACAGGAATCTAACTATGGCTACACCTTC
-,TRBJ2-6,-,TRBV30,CAWSSTGLSGANVLTF,TGTGCCTGGAGTTCTACAGGGCTCTCTGGGGCCAACGTCCTGACTTTC
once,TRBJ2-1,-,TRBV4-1,CASSFRDHSYNEQFF,TGCGCCAGCAGCTTCCGGGACCACTCCTACAATGAGCAGTTCTTC
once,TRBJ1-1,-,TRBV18,CASSPPGENTEAFF,TGTGCCAGCTCACCACCAGGGGAGAACACTGAAGCTTTCTTT
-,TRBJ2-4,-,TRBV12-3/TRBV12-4,CASSPGVGGNIQYF,TGTGCCAGCAGTCCCGGGGTTGGGGGGAACATTCAGTACTTC
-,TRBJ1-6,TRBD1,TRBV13,CASSRTGTGVNSPLHF,TGTGCCAGCAGTCGCACCGGGACAGGGGTAAATTCACCCCTCCACTTT
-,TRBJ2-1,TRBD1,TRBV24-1,CATSDVTGVTYNEQFF,TGTGCCACCAGTGATGTGACAGGGGTAACCTACAATGAGCAGTTCTTC
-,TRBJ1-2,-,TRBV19,CATSQGYGYTF,TGTGCCACCTCACAGGGCTATGGCTACACCTTC
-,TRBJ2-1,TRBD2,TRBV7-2,CASSYQRGASYNEQFF,TGTGCCAGCAGCTATCAGCGGGGGGCCTCCTACAATGAGCAGTTCTTC
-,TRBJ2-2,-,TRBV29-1,CSASQAGNTGELFF,TGCAGCGCGTCGCAAGCGGGGAACACCGGGGAGCTGTTTTTT
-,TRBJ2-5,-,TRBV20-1,CSARGRGETQYF,TGCAGTGCTAGGGGACGGGGGGAGACCCAGTACTTC
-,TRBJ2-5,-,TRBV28,CASSFPLGETQYF,TGTGCCAGCAGTTTCCCGCTAGGAGAGACCCAGTACTTC
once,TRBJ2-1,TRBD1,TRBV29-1,CSVGDRVNEQFF,TGCAGCGTTGGGGACAGGGTCAATGAGCAGTTCTTC
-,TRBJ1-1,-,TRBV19,CASRSLGGNTEAFF,TGTGCCAGTAGGTCCCTCGGGGGGAACACTGAAGCTTTCTTT
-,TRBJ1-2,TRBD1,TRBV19,CASSIRQGNYGYTF,TGTGCCAGTAGTATTCGACAGGGTAACTATGGCTACACCTTC
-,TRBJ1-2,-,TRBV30,CAWSPGGGAGYGYTF,TGTGCCTGGAGCCCCGGAGGGGGTGCGGGCTATGGCTACACCTTC
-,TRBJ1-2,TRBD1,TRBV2,CASGYRTGKDYTF,TGTGCCAGCGGATATAGGACAGGGAAGGACTACACCTTC
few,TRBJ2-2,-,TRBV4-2,CASSQIQGANTGELFF,TGTGCCAGCAGCCAAATACAGGGCGCGAACACCGGGGAGCTGTTTTTT
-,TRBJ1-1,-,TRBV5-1,CASSTGLLVDTEAFF,TGCGCCAGCAGCACAGGACTCCTAGTTGACACTGAAGCTTTCTTT
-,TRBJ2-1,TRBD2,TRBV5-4,CASSNAAGGPYNEQFF,TGTGCCAGCAGCAATGCCGCGGGGGGGCCCTACAATGAGCAGTTCTTC
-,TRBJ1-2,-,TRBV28,CASSLGSGRTYYGYTF,TGTGCCAGCAGTTTAGGTTCCGGCAGGACATACTATGGCTACACCTTC
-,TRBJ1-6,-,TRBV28,CASSLQNQSPLHF,TGTGCCAGCAGTTTACAGAATCAGTCACCCCTCCACTTT
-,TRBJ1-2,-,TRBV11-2,CASSLVADIASTARYNYGYTF,TGTGCCAGCAGCTTAGTAGCGGACATCGCTTCGACAGCCCGATACAACTATGGCTACACCTTC
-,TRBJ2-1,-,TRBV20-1,CSASPGLEQFF,TGCAGTGCTAGTCCCGGGCTTGAGCAGTTCTTC
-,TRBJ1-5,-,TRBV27,CASSLGGVGNQPQHF,TGTGCCAGCAGTTTAGGGGGTGTGGGCAATCAGCCCCAGCATTTT
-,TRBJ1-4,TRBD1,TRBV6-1,CASKRTGEATNEKLFF,TGTGCCAGCAAAAGAACAGGGGAGGCAACTAATGAAAAACTGTTTTTT
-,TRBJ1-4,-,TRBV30,CAWSEAATNEKLFF,TGTGCCTGGAGTGAAGCGGCAACTAATGAAAAACTGTTTTTT
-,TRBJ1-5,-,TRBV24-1,CATSDSIRGGGNQPQHF,TGTGCCACCAGTGATTCAATAAGAGGGGGAGGCAATCAGCCCCAGCATTTT
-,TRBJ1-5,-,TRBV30,CAWTAAGNQPQHF,TGTGCCTGGACAGCGGCTGGCAATCAGCCCCAGCATTTT
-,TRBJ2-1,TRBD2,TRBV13,CASSLASGGAASYNEQFF,TGTGCCAGCAGCTTAGCTAGCGGGGGGGCCGCCTCCTACAATGAGCAGTTCTTC
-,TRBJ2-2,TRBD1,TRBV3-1,CASSQWDRSNTGELFF,TGTGCCAGCAGCCAATGGGACAGATCGAACACCGGGGAGCTGTTTTTT
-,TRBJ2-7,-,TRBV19,CASRRQGGDEQYF,TGTGCCAGTAGAAGGCAGGGGGGAGACGAGCAGTACTTC
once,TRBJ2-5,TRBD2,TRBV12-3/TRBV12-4,CASSRTSGNQETQYF,TGTGCCAGCAGCCGGACTAGCGGGAACCAAGAGACCCAGTACTTC
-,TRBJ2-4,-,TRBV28,CASVADLAKNIQYF,TGTGCCAGCGTGGCGGACCTGGCCAAAAACATTCAGTACTTC
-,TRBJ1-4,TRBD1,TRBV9,CASSRDRGREKLFF,TGTGCCAGCAGCCGGGACAGGGGAAGAGAAAAACTGTTTTTT
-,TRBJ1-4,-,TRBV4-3,CASSHRQSPTNEKLFF,TGCGCCAGCAGCCACCGACAGTCTCCAACTAATGAAAAACTGTTTTTT
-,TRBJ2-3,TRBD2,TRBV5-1,CASRQLAALADTQYF,TGCGCCAGCAGACAACTAGCGGCTTTAGCGGATACGCAGTATTTT
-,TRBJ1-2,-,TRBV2,CASSEALPGVGYTF,TGTGCCAGCAGTGAAGCGCTTCCAGGGGTTGGCTACACCTTC
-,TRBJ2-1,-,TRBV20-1,CSVGTFEQFF,TGCAGTGTCGGGACATTTGAGCAGTTCTTC
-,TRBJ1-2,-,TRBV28,CASSFLQGRYGYTF,TGTGCCAGCAGTTTCCTACAGGGTCGCTATGGCTACACCTTC
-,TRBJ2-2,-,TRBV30,CAWGNGELFF,TGTGCCTGGGGGAACGGGGAGCTGTTTTTT
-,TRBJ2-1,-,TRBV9,CASSVGLAGSYNEQFF,TGTGCCAGCAGCGTAGGTCTTGCGGGCTCCTACAATGAGCAGTTCTTC
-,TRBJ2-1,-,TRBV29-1,CSVDLWQFF,TGCAGCGTTGATCTGTGGCAGTTCTTC
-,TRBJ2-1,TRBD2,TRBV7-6,CASRRLAGSYNEQFF,TGTGCCAGCAGGAGACTAGCGGGGTCCTACAATGAGCAGTTCTTC